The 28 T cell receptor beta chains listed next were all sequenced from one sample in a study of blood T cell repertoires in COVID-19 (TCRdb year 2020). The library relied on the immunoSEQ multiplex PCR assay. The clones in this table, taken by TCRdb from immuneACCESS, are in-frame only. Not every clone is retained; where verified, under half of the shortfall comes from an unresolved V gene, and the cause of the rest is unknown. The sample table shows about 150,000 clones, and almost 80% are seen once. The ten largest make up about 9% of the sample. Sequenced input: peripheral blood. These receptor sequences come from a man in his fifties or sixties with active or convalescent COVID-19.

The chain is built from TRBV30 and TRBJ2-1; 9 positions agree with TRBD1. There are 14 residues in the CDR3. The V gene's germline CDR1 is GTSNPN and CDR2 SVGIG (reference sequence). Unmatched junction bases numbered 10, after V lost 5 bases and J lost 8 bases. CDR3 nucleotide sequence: TGTGCCTGGGGACCGGGACAGGGTGACTATGAGCAGTTCTTC. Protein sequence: CAWGPGQGDYEQFF.

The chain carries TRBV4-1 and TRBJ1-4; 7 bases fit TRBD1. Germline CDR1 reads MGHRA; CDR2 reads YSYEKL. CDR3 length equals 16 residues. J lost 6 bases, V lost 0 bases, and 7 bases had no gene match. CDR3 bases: TGCGCCAGCAGCCAAGAAATGACAGGGTGGGATGAAAAACTGTTTTTT. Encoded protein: CASSQEMTGWDEKLFF.

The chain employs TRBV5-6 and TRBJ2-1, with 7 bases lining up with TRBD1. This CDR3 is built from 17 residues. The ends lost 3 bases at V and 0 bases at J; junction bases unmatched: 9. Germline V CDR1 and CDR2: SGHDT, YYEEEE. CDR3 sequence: CASSYPGQLSSYNEQFF. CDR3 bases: TGTGCCAGCAGCTACCCGGGACAGCTTAGCTCCTACAATGAGCAGTTCTTC. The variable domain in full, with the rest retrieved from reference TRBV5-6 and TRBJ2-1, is DAGVTQSPTHLIKTRGQQVTLRCSPKSGHDTVSWYQQALGQGPQFIFQYYEEEERQRGNFPDRFSGHQFPNYSSELNVNALLLGDSALYLCASSYPGQLSSYNEQFFGPGTRLTVL.

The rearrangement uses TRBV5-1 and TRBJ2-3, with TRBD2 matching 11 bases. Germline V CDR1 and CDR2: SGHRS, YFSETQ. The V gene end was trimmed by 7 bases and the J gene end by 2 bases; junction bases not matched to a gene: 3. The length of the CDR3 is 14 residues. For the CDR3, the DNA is TGCGCCAGCCAACTAGCGGGGGTCACAGATACGCAGTATTTT. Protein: CASQLAGVTDTQYF.

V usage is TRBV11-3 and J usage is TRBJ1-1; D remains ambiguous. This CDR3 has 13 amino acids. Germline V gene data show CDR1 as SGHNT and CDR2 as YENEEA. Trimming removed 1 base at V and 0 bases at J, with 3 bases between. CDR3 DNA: TGTGCCAGCAGCTTAGCGGTGAACACTGAAGCTTTCTTT. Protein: CASSLAVNTEAFF.

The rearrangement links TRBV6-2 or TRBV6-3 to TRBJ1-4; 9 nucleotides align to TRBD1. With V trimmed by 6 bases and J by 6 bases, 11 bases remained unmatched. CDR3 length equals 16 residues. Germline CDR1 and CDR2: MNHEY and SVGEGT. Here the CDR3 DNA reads TGTGCCAGCAGCCCTGGACAGGGGAGGTTGGATGAAAAACTGTTTTTT. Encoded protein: CASSPGQGRLDEKLFF.

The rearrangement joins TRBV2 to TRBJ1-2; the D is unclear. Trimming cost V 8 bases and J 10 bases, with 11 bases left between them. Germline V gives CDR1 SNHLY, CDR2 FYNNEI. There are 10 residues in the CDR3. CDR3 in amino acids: CASGGSIYTF. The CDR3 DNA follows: TGTGCCAGCGGAGGGAGTATCTACACCTTC.

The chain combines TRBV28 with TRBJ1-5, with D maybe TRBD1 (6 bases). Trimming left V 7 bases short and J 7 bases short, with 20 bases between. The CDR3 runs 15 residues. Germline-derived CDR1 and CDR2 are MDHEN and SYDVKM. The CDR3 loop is CASIERGSLGQPQHF. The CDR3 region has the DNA TGTGCCAGCATAGAGAGGGGGTCTTTGGGGCAGCCCCAGCATTTT.

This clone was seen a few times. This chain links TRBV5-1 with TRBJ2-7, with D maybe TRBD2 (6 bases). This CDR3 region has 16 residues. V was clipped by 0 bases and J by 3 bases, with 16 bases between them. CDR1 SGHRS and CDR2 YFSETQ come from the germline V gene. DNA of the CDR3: TGCGCCAGCAGCTTGGCGGGTGGCCTAGCGAGCTACGAGCAGTACTTC. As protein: CASSLAGGLASYEQYF.

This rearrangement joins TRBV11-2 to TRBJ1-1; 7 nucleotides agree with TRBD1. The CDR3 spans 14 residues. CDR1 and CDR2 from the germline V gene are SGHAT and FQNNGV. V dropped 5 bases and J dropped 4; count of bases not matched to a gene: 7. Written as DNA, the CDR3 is TGTGCCAGCAGCGGAGGGGGCAGGGGCACTGAAGCTTTCTTT. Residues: CASSGGGRGTEAFF.

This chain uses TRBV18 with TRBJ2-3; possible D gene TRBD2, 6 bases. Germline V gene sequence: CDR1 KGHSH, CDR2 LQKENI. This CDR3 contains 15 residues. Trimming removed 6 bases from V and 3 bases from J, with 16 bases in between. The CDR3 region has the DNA TGTGCCAGCTCTGGTGAGGCGGGAAATACAGATACGCAGTATTTT. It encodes CASSGEAGNTDTQYF.

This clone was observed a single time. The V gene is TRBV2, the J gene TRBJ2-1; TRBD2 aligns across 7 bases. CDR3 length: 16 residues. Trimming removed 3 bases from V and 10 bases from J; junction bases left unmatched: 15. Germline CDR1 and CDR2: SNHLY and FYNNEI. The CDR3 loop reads CASSDRGEGRASEQFF. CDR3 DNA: TGTGCCAGCAGTGATCGGGGGGAAGGGAGGGCCTCCGAGCAGTTCTTC. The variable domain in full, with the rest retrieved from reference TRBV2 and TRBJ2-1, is EPEVTQTPSHQVTQMGQEVILRCVPISNHLYFYWYRQILGQKVEFLVSFYNNEISEKSEIFDDQFSVERPDGSNFTLKIRSTKLEDSAMYFCASSDRGEGRASEQFFGPGTRLTVL.

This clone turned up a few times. As DNA, the CDR3 is TGTGCCAGCGCAGTAGCGGGGCCAAGCACAGATACGCAGTATTTT. Translation: CASAVAGPSTDTQYF. The J gene is TRBJ2-3, the V gene TRBV6-4; 8 bases match TRBD2. The length of the CDR3 is 15 residues. J lost 0 bases, V lost 8 bases, and 7 bases had no gene match. The germline CDR1 and CDR2 sequences are MRHNA and SNTAGT.

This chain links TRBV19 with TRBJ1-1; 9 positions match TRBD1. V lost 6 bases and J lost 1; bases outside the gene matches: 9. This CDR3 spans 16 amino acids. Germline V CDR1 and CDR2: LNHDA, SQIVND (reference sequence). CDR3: CASRPRQGGENTEAFF. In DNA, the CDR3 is TGTGCCAGTAGGCCGAGACAGGGGGGAGAGAACACTGAAGCTTTCTTT.

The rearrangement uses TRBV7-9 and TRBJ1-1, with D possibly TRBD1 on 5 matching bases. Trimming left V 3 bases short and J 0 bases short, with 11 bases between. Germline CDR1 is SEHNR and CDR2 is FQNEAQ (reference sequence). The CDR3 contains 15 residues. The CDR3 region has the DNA TGTGCCAGCAGCTTCGACAGCAATATGAACACTGAAGCTTTCTTT. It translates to CASSFDSNMNTEAFF. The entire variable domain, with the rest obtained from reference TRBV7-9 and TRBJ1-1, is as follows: DTGVSQNPRHKITKRGQNVTFRCDPISEHNRLYWYRQTLGQGPEFLTYFQNEAQLEKSRLLSDRFSAERPKGSFSTLEIQRTEQGDSAMYLCASSFDSNMNTEAFFGQGTRLTVV.

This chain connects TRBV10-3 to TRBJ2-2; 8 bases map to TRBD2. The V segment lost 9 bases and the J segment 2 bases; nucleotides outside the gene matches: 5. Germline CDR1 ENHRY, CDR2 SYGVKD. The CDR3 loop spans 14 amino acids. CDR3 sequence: CAIRLARNTGELFF. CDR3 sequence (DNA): TGTGCCATTCGACTAGCGAGAAACACCGGGGAGCTGTTTTTT.

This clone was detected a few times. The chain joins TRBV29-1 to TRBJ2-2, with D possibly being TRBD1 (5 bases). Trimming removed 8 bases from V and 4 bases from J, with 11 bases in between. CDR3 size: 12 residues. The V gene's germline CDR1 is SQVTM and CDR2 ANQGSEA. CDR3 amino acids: CSIRQPTGELFF. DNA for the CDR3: TGCAGCATTCGACAGCCCACCGGGGAGCTGTTTTTT.

The CDR3 here is CASSDSGTGELFF. The CDR3 coding sequence is TGTGCCAGCAGTGACTCGGGCACCGGGGAGCTGTTTTTT. The genes are TRBV2 and TRBJ2-2; D unclear. This CDR3 comprises 13 residues. V dropped 3 bases and J dropped 4 bases, with 6 bases sitting between them. Germline values: CDR1 SNHLY, CDR2 FYNNEI. Combining the CDR3 with reference TRBV2 and TRBJ2-2 gives the whole variable domain EPEVTQTPSHQVTQMGQEVILRCVPISNHLYFYWYRQILGQKVEFLVSFYNNEISEKSEIFDDQFSVERPDGSNFTLKIRSTKLEDSAMYFCASSDSGTGELFFGEGSRLTVL.

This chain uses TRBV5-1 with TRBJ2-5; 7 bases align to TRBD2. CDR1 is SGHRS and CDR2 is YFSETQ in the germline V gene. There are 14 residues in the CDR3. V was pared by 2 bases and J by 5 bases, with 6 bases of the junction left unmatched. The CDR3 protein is CASSFWGGEETQYF. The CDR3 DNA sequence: TGCGCCAGCAGCTTTTGGGGAGGGGAGGAGACCCAGTACTTC.

The CDR3 spells CASSLGGGVEQYF. The CDR3 DNA follows: TGTGCCAGCAGCTTAGGAGGGGGGGTCGAGCAGTACTTC. The genes are TRBV7-3 and TRBJ2-7; the D gene is possibly TRBD2 (7 bases). This CDR3 has 13 amino acids. V was clipped by 2 bases and J by 6 bases, with 11 bases between them. Germline loops: CDR1 SGHTA, CDR2 FQGTGA.

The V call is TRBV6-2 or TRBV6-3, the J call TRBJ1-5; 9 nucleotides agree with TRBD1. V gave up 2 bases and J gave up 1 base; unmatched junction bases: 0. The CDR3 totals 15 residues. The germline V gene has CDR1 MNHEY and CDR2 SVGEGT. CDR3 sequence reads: CASSYGTGSNQPQHF. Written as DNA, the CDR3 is TGTGCCAGCAGTTACGGGACAGGGAGCAATCAGCCCCAGCATTTT.

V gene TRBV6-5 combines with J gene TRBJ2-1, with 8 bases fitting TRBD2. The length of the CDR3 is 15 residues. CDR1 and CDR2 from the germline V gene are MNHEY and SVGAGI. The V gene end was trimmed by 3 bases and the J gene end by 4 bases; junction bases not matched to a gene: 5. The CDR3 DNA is TGTGCCAGCAGTTATACGGGAGGGCCATACAATGAGCAGTTCTTC. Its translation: CASSYTGGPYNEQFF.

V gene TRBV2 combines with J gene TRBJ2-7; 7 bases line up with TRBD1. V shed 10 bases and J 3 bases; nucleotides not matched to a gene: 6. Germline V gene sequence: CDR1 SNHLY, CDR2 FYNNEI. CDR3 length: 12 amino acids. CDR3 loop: CATDREGYEQYF. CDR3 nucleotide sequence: TGTGCCACAGACAGGGAAGGCTACGAGCAGTACTTC. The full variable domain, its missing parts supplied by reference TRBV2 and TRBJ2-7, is EPEVTQTPSHQVTQMGQEVILRCVPISNHLYFYWYRQILGQKVEFLVSFYNNEISEKSEIFDDQFSVERPDGSNFTLKIRSTKLEDSAMYFCATDREGYEQYFGPGTRLTVT.

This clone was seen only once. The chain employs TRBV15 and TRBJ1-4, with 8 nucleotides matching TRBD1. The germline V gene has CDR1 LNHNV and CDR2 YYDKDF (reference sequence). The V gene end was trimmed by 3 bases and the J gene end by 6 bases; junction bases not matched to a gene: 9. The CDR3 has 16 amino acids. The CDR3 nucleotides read TGTGCCACCAGCAGGGCCTTGACAGGGGACGATGAAAAACTGTTTTTT. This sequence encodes CATSRALTGDDEKLFF.

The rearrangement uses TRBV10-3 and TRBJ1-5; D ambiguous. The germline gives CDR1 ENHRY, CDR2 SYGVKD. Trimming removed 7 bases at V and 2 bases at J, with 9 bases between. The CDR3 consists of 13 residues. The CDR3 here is CAITAGGNQPQHF. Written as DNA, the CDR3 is TGTGCCATCACTGCGGGAGGCAATCAGCCCCAGCATTTT.

The CDR3, as DNA: TGTGCCAGCAGCTTAATGGGGACCGGGAGGGCCCCCACAGATACGCAGTATTTT. Translating it yields CASSLMGTGRAPTDTQYF. The chain carries TRBV7-3 and TRBJ2-3, with 8 bases matching TRBD2. Germline V gene lookup returns CDR1 SGHTA and CDR2 FQGTGA. CDR3 length: 18 amino acids. V trimming: 1 base; J trimming: 2 bases; junction bases outside the gene matches: 11. The full variable domain, completed using reference TRBV7-3 and TRBJ2-3, is GAGVSQTPSNKVTEKGKYVELRCDPISGHTALYWYRQSLGQGPEFLIYFQGTGAADDSGLPNDRFFAVRPEGSVSTLKIQRTERGDSAVYLCASSLMGTGRAPTDTQYFGPGTRLTVL.

CDR3 sequence (DNA): TGTGCCAGCTCACGGCCGACAGAGAACACTGAAGCTTTCTTT. As protein: CASSRPTENTEAFF. The V and J genes are TRBV18 and TRBJ1-1, with D perhaps matching TRBD1 (5 bases). Germline V lookup: CDR1 KGHSH, CDR2 LQKENI. V was cut by 4 bases and J by 1 base, with 10 bases left in between. CDR3 length equals 14 residues.

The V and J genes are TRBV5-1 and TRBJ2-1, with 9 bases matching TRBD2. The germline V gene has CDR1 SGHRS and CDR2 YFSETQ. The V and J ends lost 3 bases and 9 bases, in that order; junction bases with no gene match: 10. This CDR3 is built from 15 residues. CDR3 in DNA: TGCGCCAGCAGCTGGGGAGCGGGAGGCCGGGGTGAGCAGTTCTTC. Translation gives CASSWGAGGRGEQFF.